This T cell receptor (beta chain) came from a study of post-analysis software for immune sequencing data (dated by TCRdb to the mid-2010s). At the level of the whole study: Recorded disease courses included relapsing-remitting, secondary progressive and progressive-relapsing multiple sclerosis, with some patients lacking subtype annotation. The multiple sclerosis patient repertoires were compared with about a dozen previously published healthy control repertoires from donors aged 6 to 25 years. A subset of samples was prepared in parallel using single-end sample barcoding, then pooled and co-amplified after Illumina adapter ligation.

Receptor libraries were prepared by PCR. The sequencer listed for this sample is Illumina HiSeq 2500. Unique molecular identifiers were incorporated into TCR beta cDNA libraries to reduce PCR and sequencing biases. Approximately 500,000 cDNA molecules were obtained for every 1 to 10 million input T cells, so each molecule roughly corresponded to one T cell. Patient libraries were prepared and sequenced with the same protocol used for the earlier healthy control dataset. Samples belonging to the same batch were prepared together, multiplexed and sequenced on a shared HiSeq lane. As for the authors' bioinformatics: Raw barcoded reads were processed with MIGEC, discarding single-read molecular identifier groups before consensus assembly and CDR3 extraction. VDJtools was used for post-analysis of the clonotype tables, with diversity normalized by down-sampling every dataset to the smallest sample size. In repertoire overlap clustering, CDR3 amino acid sequences, but not nucleotide sequences, were matched to correct batch-related cross-sample contamination. Using fastp trimming at Q25 and MiXCR clonotype assembly, TCRdb reanalyzed the public sequencing data and kept in-frame beta chains. Merged by CDR3 protein, the rows form single entries marked with the most common genes and DNA. V and J calls and clone size were set by TCRdb, not the authors. This sample gives approximately 690,000 distinct CDR3 sequences in total; roughly three fifths of them show up just once. About 10% of the sample comes from the top ten.

TCR beta repertoires were profiled from peripheral blood of over 10 young patients with multiple sclerosis to demonstrate the VDJtools post-analysis software. Multiple sclerosis patients were children and adolescents aged roughly 6 to 16 years. A distance of 23 bases separates the germline ends of V and J, which lose 7 bases and 8 bases respectively. According to the germline V gene, CDR1 reads MGHDK and CDR2 reads SYGVNS. Inclusive of the bounding cysteine and phenylalanine, the CDR3 is 16 residues long. Solely the CDR3 DNA is kept, with 48 bases framed from the first base. Only a few counts were recorded for this clonotype. No cognate antigen has been identified for it. It has no much larger one-base neighbor in the sample; base qualities were not kept. Findings and caveats that apply to the study as a whole: Four or five TRBV segments, including TRBV5-6, TRBV5-1 and TRBV20-1, were significantly more frequent in patients than controls. Strong co-clustering of samples prepared in the same batch was shown by direct clustering with F measure, prompting a batch-effect correction. Multiple sclerosis patients had significantly lower normalized Chao1 diversity than controls, a result that suggests substantial peripheral T-cell clonal expansion. The multiple sclerosis patient group was slightly younger than the control group.

The chain uses TRBV25-1 and TRBJ1-4; the D segment could be TRBD1, given 6 matching bases. The origin of this receptor is a girl between 2 and 10 years old with multiple sclerosis. Sequenced input: blood. The CDR3 amino acid sequence is: CASIGSGGEGDEKLFF. Here is the DNA: TGTGCCAGCATCGGATCAGGTGGTGAGGGGGACGAAAAACTGTTTTTT.